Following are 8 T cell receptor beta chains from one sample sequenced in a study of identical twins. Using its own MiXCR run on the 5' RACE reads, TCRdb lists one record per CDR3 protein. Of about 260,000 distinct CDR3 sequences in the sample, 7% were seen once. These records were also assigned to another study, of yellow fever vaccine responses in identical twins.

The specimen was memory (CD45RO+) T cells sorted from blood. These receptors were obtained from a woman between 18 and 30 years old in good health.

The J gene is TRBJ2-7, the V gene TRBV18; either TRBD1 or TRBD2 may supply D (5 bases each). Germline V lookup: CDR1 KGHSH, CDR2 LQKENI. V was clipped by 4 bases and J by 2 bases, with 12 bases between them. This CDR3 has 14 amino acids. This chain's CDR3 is CASSQGTPPYEQYV. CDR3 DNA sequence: TGTGCCAGCTCACAAGGGACCCCCCCCTACGAGCAGTACGTC.

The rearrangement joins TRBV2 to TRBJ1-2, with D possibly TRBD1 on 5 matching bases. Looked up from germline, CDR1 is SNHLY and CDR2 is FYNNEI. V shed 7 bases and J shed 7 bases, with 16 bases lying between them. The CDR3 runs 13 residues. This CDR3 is CASTAGALGGYTF. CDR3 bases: TGTGCCAGCACCGCCGGGGCTTTGGGTGGCTACACCTTC.

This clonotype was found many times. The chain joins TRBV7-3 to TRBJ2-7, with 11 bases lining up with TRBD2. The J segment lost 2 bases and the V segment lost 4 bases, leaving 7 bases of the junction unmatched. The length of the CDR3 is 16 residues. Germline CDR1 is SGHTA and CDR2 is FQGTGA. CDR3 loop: CASSSSGTSGTYEQYF. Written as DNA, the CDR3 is TGTGCCAGCAGCTCCTCCGGGACTAGCGGAACCTACGAGCAGTACTTC.

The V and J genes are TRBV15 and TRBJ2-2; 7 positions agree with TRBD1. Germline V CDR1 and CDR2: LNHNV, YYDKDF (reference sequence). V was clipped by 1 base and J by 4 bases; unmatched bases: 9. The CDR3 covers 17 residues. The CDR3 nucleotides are TGTGCCACCAGCAGAGGCAGGGGGACGGTGAGCACCGGGGAGCTGTTTTTT. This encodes CATSRGRGTVSTGELFF.

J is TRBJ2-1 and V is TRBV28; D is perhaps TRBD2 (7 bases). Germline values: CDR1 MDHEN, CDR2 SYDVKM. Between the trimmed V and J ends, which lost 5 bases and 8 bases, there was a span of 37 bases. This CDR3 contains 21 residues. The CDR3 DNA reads TGTGCCAGCAGTCGTGGAAAGGATGGAACGGGGGGCTTTTTCGGCGGGGATGAGCAGTTCTTC. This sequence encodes CASSRGKDGTGGFFGGDEQFF. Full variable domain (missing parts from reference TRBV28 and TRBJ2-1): DVKVTQSSRYLVKRTGEKVFLECVQDMDHENMFWYRQDPGLGLRLIYFSYDVKMKEKGDIPEGYSVSREKKERFSLILESASTNQTSMYLCASSRGKDGTGGFFGGDEQFFGPGTRLTVL.

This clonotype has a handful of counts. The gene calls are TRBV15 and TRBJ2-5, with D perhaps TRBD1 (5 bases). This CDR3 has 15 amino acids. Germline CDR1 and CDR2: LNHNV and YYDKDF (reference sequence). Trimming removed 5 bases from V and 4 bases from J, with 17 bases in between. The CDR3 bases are TGTGCCACCAGCCCCACCTCCGACAGTACAGAGACCCAGTACTTC. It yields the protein CATSPTSDSTETQYF.

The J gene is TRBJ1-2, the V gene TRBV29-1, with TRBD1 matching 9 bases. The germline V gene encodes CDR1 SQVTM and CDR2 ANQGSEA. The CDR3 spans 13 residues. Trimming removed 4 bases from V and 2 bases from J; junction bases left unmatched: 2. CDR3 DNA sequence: TGCAGCGTTGGGGACAGGGCGAACTATGGCTACACCTTC. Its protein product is CSVGDRANYGYTF. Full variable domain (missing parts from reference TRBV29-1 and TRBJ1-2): SAVISQKPSRDICQRGTSLTIQCQVDSQVTMMFWYRQQPGQSLTLIATANQGSEATYESGFVIDKFPISRPNLTFSTLTVSNMSPEDSSIYLCSVGDRANYGYTFGSGTRLTVV.

The CDR3 reads CASKEGTSTDTQYF. The CDR3 DNA reads TGTGCCAGCAAAGAGGGGACTAGCACAGATACGCAGTATTTT. The genes are TRBV2 and TRBJ2-3; a possible D gene is TRBD2 (6 bases). V was pared by 7 bases and J by 0 bases, with 11 bases between. The CDR3 is made up of 14 amino acids. Germline values: CDR1 SNHLY, CDR2 FYNNEI.